Shown below are 9 T cell receptor beta chains from a single sample sequenced in a study of blood T cell repertoires in COVID-19. The method was immunoSEQ multiplex PCR; TCRdb's version includes in-frame clones alone and lacks a portion of them. The sample records approximately 260,000 clones, 85% being singletons. Input material: PBMCs or T cells enriched from blood (not recorded which). The receptors originated from a woman aged 50 to 65 who had been exposed to COVID-19.

Concerning this clone: The same CDR3 arises from other DNA sequences in this sample as well. V usage is TRBV15 and J usage is TRBJ1-1; no reliable D call. This CDR3 has 14 amino acids. V was clipped by 0 bases and J by 0 bases, with 5 bases between them. Germline CDR1 is LNHNV and CDR2 is YYDKDF (reference sequence). CDR3 in amino acids: CATSRDRVNTEAFF. CDR3 sequence (DNA): TGTGCCACCAGCAGAGATCGGGTGAACACTGAAGCTTTCTTT.

The V gene is TRBV6-4, the J gene TRBJ2-2; 11 nucleotides align to TRBD2. V shed 4 bases, J shed 5 bases, and the junction held 0 bases outside the gene matches. CDR3 length equals 14 residues. CDR1 and CDR2 from the germline V gene are MRHNA and SNTAGT. The CDR3 bases are TGTGCCAGCAGTGGGACTAGCGGGACCGGGGAGCTGTTTTTT. The encoded protein is CASSGTSGTGELFF.

This clone was observed a handful of times. The chain combines TRBV7-2 with TRBJ2-2, with 9 bases identical to TRBD2. The junction had 4 bases not matched to a gene; V was cut back by 8 bases and J by 3 bases. Germline V gene lookup returns CDR1 SGHTA and CDR2 FQGNSA. The CDR3 consists of 14 residues. Here the CDR3 reads CASALAGHTGELFF. CDR3 sequence (DNA): TGTGCCAGCGCTCTAGCGGGGCACACCGGGGAGCTGTTTTTT.

This chain links TRBV18 with TRBJ2-1, with 8 positions matching TRBD1. The V gene end was trimmed by 3 bases and the J gene end by 2 bases; junction bases not matched to a gene: 9. Germline CDR1 reads KGHSH; CDR2 reads LQKENI. The CDR3 totals 17 residues. The chain's CDR3 is CASSPRTGRGTYNEQFF. The CDR3, as DNA: TGTGCCAGCTCACCCCGGACAGGGCGAGGTACCTACAATGAGCAGTTCTTC.

The gene calls are TRBV5-1 and TRBJ2-5, with D unclear. CDR3 length: 13 amino acids. Germline V gene data show CDR1 as SGHRS and CDR2 as YFSETQ. V lost 2 bases and J lost 0, with 5 bases in between. The CDR3 loop is CASSFTNQETQYF. CDR3 DNA: TGCGCCAGCAGCTTTACTAACCAAGAGACCCAGTACTTC.

The chain couples TRBV9 to TRBJ1-2, with a possible D match to TRBD1 (5 bases). Germline CDR1 reads SGDLS; CDR2 reads YYNGEE. The CDR3 is 14 residues long. Trimming stripped 0 bases from V and 7 bases from J, with 13 bases between. In DNA form, the CDR3 reads TGTGCCAGCAGCGTAGCTGTAGGGGAGGTTGGCTACACCTTC. Translation gives CASSVAVGEVGYTF.

This clone was picked up a small number of times. The chain is built from TRBV5-1 and TRBJ1-2, with a possible D match to TRBD1 (6 bases). V was cut by 4 bases and J by 7 bases, with 20 bases left in between. The CDR3 runs to 15 residues. Germline-derived CDR1 and CDR2 are SGHRS and YFSETQ. CDR3 bases: TGCGCCAGCAGCCCCGGGCCCGGGACACCTTTTGGCTACACCTTC. Translated, it gives CASSPGPGTPFGYTF.

This sequence joins TRBV6-1 and TRBJ1-1; the D is unclear. Trimming removed 3 bases from V and 3 bases from J, with 5 bases in between. CDR3 length: 12 residues. Germline-derived CDR1 and CDR2 are MNHNS and SASEGT. CDR3 sequence: CASSERYTEAFF. CDR3 coding DNA: TGTGCCAGCAGTGAGCGTTACACTGAAGCTTTCTTT.

The chain uses TRBV19 and TRBJ1-5; 7 positions agree with TRBD1. This CDR3 has 15 amino acids. With V trimmed by 4 bases and J by 2 bases, 5 bases remained unmatched. Germline lookup yields CDR1 LNHDA and CDR2 SQIVND (reference sequence). The DNA for the CDR3 is TGTGCCAGTAGTACGACAGGGAAAGGCAATCAGCCCCAGCATTTT. It is translated as CASSTTGKGNQPQHF. The variable domain in full, completed from reference TRBV19 and TRBJ1-5, reads DGGITQSPKYLFRKEGQNVTLSCEQNLNHDAMYWYRQDPGQGLRLIYYSQIVNDFQKGDIAEGYSVSREKKESFPLTVTSAQKNPTAFYLCASSTTGKGNQPQHFGDGTRLSIL.